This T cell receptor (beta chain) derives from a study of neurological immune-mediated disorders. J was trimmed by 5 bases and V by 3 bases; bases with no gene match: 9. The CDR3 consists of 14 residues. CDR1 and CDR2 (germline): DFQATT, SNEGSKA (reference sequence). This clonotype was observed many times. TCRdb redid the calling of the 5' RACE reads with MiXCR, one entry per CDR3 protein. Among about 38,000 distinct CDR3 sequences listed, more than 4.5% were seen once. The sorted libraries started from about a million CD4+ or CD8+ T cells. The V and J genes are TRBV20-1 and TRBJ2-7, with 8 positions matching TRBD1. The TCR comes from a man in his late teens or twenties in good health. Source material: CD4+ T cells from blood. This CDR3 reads CSASGRTGQNEQYF. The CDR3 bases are TGCAGTGCTAGTGGACGGACAGGGCAAAACGAGCAGTACTTC.